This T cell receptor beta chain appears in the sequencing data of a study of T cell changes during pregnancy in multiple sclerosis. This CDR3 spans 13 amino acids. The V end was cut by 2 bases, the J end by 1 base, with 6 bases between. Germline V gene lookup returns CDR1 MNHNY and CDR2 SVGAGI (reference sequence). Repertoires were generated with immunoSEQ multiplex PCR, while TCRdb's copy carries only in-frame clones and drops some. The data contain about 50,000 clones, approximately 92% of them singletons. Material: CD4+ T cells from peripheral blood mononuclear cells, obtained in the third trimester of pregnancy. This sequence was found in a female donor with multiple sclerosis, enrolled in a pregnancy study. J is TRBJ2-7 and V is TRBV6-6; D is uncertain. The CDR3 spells CASSYEESYEQYF. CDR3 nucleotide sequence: TGTGCCAGCAGTTACGAGGAATCCTACGAGCAGTACTTC.